This TCR beta chain was identified in a study of cytomegalovirus exposure and HLA in healthy donors. Study observations and caveats: Earlier analysis found most TCR beta V segments productive about 90% or about 30% of the time. Being indistinguishable, some V segments were excluded, TRBV6-2 and TRBV6-3 among them.

PCR primers comprised 60 Vbeta and 13 Jbeta primers. Measured with immunoSEQ multiplex PCR; TCRdb has only the in-frame clones, and not every one. The data hold about 100,000 clones, with approximately 78% observed a single time. V dropped 2 bases and J dropped 6; count of bases not matched to a gene: 2. The CDR3 is 14 amino acids. Germline-derived CDR1 and CDR2 are SGHNT and YYREEE (reference sequence). A remark on this clone: Its antigen is currently unknown.

The chain has TRBV5-4 and TRBJ2-1; 10 bases match TRBD2. The sequenced sample consisted of PBMCs. The source of this sequence is an older woman in good health and CMV-seronegative. The DNA of the CDR3 is TGTGCCAGCAGCTTAGCGGGAGGGCCCAATGAGCAGTTCTTC. It specifies CASSLAGGPNEQFF.